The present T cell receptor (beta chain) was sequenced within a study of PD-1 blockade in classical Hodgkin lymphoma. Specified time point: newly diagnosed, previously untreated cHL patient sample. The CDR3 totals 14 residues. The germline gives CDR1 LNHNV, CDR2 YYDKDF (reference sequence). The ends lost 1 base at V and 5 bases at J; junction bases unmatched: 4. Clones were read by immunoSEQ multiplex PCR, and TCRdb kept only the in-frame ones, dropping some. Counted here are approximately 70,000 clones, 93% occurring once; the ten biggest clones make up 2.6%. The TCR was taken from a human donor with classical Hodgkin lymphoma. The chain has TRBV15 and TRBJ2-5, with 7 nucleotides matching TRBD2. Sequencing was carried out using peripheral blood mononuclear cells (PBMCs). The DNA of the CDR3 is TGTGCCACCAGCAGAGGACTAGCCCTTGAGACCCAGTACTTC. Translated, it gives CATSRGLALETQYF.